This T cell receptor beta chain was observed in a study of cytomegalovirus exposure and HLA in healthy donors. Overall study: The approximately 670 first-cohort repertoires and the 120 or so validation repertoires shared the same platform, a later analysis reported.

CDR1 and CDR2 from the germline V gene are SGHNT and YYREEE (reference sequence). The CDR3 contains 16 residues. V was pared by 6 bases and J by 2 bases, with 7 bases of the junction left unmatched. Study-level points and caveats: CMV antigen specificity of three CMV-associated chains was confirmed in vitro. As was reported, the classifier diagnosed cytomegalovirus status with high specificity and sensitivity.

Method: immunoSEQ multiplex PCR; TCRdb's copy keeps in-frame clones and lacks some. The sample has about 130,000 clones, 94% seen once. A remark on this clone: What it recognizes is unknown.

The material sequenced was PBMCs. The origin of this receptor is a woman aged 18-29 years in good health and CMV-seronegative. The chain joins TRBV5-4 to TRBJ2-2, with 10 bases matching TRBD2. This CDR3 is CASNERGGINTGELFF. For the CDR3, the DNA is TGTGCCAGCAACGAGCGGGGGGGCATAAACACCGGGGAGCTGTTTTTT.